Listed below are T cell receptor beta chains from one sample, sequenced in a study of vaccination and CD4 T cells after COVID-19. MiXCR, applied by TCRdb to the PCR reads, yields one record per CDR3 protein. The table records about 16,000 distinct CDR3 sequences, around half of them present only once. No antigen has been assigned to these receptors. Sample: CD4+ T cells from blood, cultured in vitro, taken before SARS-CoV-2 vaccination. Source of these receptors: a human donor who had recovered from COVID-19. Both conserved end residues are part of each CDR3. Fields, in order: clone size, J gene, V gene, D gene, CDR3 DNA, CDR3 protein. D genes are given only for firm matches. Clone size is not always given. Where it is, it says once, few, many or a class for expanded clones.

size: NA; J: TRBJ1-6; V: TRBV30; D: NA; DNA: TGTGCCGCGGACGGCTATAATTCACCCCTCCACTTT; CDR3: CAADGYNSPLHF
size: once; J: TRBJ2-7; V: TRBV19; D: NA; DNA: TGTGCCAGTAGTACCGGGACGGTCCCCTACGAGCAGTACTTC; CDR3: CASSTGTVPYEQYF
size: few; J: TRBJ2-7; V: TRBV6-2/TRBV6-3; D: NA; DNA: TGTGCCAGTTCGAGGGGGGGTTTCTCCTACGAGCAGTACTTC; CDR3: CASSRGGFSYEQYF
size: few; J: TRBJ1-5; V: TRBV6-1; D: NA; DNA: TGTGCCAGCAGTGACCCTGATGGGGGTAGCAATCAGCCCCAGCATTTT; CDR3: CASSDPDGGSNQPQHF
size: few; J: TRBJ2-3; V: TRBV7-7; D: NA; DNA: TGTGCTAGCAGCTTATTCTCAGAAGATACGCAGTATTTT; CDR3: CASSLFSEDTQYF
size: NA; J: TRBJ2-5; V: TRBV11-2; D: NA; DNA: TGTGCCAGCAGCTCCTTACAGGGAAGGGGGGAGACCCAGTACTTC; CDR3: CASSSLQGRGETQYF
size: NA; J: TRBJ2-7; V: TRBV4-3; D: NA; DNA: TGCGCCAGCAGCCAAGATGCCAGATCCTACGAGCAGTACTTC; CDR3: CASSQDARSYEQYF
size: NA; J: TRBJ2-7; V: TRBV28; D: TRBD1; DNA: TGTGCCAGCAGTTTTATTAGTGCGGACAGGGCCTACGAGCAGTACTTC; CDR3: CASSFISADRAYEQYF
size: few; J: TRBJ2-6; V: TRBV27; D: NA; DNA: TGTGCCAGCAGGGGGTTAGGCTCTGGGGCCAACGTCCTGACTTTC; CDR3: CASRGLGSGANVLTF
size: few; J: TRBJ2-7; V: TRBV30; D: TRBD2; DNA: TGTGCCTGGAGTCGGACTAGCGGCTCCTACGAGCAGTACTTC; CDR3: CAWSRTSGSYEQYF
size: NA; J: TRBJ1-1; V: TRBV2; D: NA; DNA: TGTGCCAGCAGTGAAATGGCGGGGAACACTGAAGCTTTCTTT; CDR3: CASSEMAGNTEAFF
size: NA; J: TRBJ2-2; V: TRBV11-1; D: NA; DNA: TGTGCCAGCAGCTTGATCCAGGGATCGAACACCGGGGAGCTGTTTTTT; CDR3: CASSLIQGSNTGELFF
size: NA; J: TRBJ1-1; V: TRBV15; D: NA; DNA: TGTGCCACCAGCAGAGAGGGCAGTCGAGAAGCTTTCTTT; CDR3: CATSREGSREAFF
size: NA; J: TRBJ2-2; V: TRBV20-1; D: NA; DNA: TGCAGTGCTAGAATATGGGGTAACACCGGGGAGCTGTTTTTT; CDR3: CSARIWGNTGELFF
size: few; J: TRBJ2-5; V: TRBV20-1; D: TRBD2; DNA: TGCAGTGCTAGTCCCAGCGGGAGGGCCGAAGAGACCCAGTACTTC; CDR3: CSASPSGRAEETQYF
size: NA; J: TRBJ1-2; V: TRBV29-1; D: NA; DNA: TGCAGCGTTGACGGTAGGGCCTCGAAAACCTTC; CDR3: CSVDGRASKTF